The entry that follows covers one T cell receptor (beta chain) sequence. This specimen comes from a study of OX40 agonist ivuxolimab in advanced cancers. TCRdb's copy holds only in-frame clones and misses some; the assay was immunoSEQ multiplex PCR. The data contain tens of thousands of clones, 81% of them seen just once; the ten biggest clones take up roughly 4.7%. The CDR3 has 13 residues. The V end was cut by 8 bases, the J end by 1 base, with 8 bases between. The V gene's germline CDR1 is SNHLY and CDR2 FYNNEI. Specimen: CD4+ or CD8+ T cells sorted from blood, collected in a trial of the OX40 agonist ivuxolimab. V and J are TRBV2 and TRBJ2-2; D may be TRBD2 (6 bases). The clonotype originates from an adult with an advanced solid tumor such as melanoma, head and neck, liver or kidney cancer. The CDR3 region has the DNA TGTGCCAGCGGGACTCTGAACACCGGGGAGCTGTTTTTT. Translated: CASGTLNTGELFF.